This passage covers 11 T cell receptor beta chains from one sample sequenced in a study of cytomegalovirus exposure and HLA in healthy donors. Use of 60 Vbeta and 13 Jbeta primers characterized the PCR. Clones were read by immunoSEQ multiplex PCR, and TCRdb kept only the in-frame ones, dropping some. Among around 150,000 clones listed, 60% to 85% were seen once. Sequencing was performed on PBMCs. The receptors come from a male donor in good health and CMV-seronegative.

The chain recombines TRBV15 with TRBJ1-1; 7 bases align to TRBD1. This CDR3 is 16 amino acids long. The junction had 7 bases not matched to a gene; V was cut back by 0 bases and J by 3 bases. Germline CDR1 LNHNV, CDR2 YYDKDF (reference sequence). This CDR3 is CATSREINRGDTEAFF. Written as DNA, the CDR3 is TGTGCCACCAGCAGAGAAATAAACAGGGGCGACACTGAAGCTTTCTTT. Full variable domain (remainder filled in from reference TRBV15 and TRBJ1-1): DAMVIQNPRYQVTQFGKPVTLSCSQTLNHNVMYWYQQKSSQAPKLLFHYYDKDFNNEADTPDNFQSRRPNTSFCFLDIRSPGLGDTAMYLCATSREINRGDTEAFFGQGTRLTVV.

This chain's CDR3 is CASSSTGKHGYTF. The CDR3 DNA reads TGTGCCAGCAGCTCGACAGGGAAACATGGCTACACCTTC. The J gene is TRBJ1-2, the V gene TRBV7-9, with 7 bases identical to TRBD1. From germline, CDR1 is SEHNR and CDR2 FQNEAQ (reference sequence). V shed 4 bases, J shed 6 bases, and the junction held 5 bases outside the gene matches. The CDR3 runs to 13 residues.

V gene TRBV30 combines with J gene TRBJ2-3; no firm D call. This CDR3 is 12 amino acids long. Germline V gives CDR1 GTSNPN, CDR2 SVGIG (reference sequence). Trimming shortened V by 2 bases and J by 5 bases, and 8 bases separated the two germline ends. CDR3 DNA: TGTGCCTGGAGTAATTTACAAGATACGCAGTATTTT. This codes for CAWSNLQDTQYF.

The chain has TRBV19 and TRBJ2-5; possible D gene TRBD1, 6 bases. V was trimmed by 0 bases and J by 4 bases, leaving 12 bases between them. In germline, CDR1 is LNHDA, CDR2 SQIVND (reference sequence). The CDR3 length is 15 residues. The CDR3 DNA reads TGTGCCAGTAGTATAGAGGGGGCAGAAGGAGAGACCCAGTACTTC. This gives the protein CASSIEGAEGETQYF.

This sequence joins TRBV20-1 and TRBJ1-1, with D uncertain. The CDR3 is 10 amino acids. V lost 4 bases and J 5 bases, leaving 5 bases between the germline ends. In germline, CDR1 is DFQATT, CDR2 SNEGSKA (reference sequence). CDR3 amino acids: CSAIRTEAFF. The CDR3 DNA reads TGCAGTGCTATCAGGACTGAAGCTTTCTTT.

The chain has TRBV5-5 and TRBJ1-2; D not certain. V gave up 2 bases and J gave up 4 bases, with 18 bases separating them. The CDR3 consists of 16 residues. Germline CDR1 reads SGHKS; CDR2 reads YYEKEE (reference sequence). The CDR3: CASSLVPAGGPYGYTF. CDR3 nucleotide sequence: TGTGCCAGCAGCTTAGTTCCCGCAGGAGGCCCCTATGGCTACACCTTC.

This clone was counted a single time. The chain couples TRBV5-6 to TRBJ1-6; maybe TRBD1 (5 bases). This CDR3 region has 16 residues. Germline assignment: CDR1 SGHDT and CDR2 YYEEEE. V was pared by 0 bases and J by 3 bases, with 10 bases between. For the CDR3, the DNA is TGTGCCAGCAGCTTGGTATCGGGGGACTATAATTCACCCCTCCACTTT. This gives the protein CASSLVSGDYNSPLHF.

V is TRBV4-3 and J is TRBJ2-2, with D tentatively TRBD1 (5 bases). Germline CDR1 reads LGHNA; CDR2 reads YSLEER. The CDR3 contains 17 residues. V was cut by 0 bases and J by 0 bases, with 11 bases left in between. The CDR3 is CASSQDQWGPNTGELFF. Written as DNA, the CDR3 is TGCGCCAGCAGCCAAGATCAGTGGGGCCCGAACACCGGGGAGCTGTTTTTT.

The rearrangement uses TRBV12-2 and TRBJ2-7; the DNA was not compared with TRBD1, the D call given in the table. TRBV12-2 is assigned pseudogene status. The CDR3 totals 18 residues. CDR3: CASRLRGSSGGVPYEQYF. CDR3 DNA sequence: TGTGCAAGTCGCCTCCGAGGTAGTTCAGGGGGAGTACCCTACGAGCAGTACTTC.

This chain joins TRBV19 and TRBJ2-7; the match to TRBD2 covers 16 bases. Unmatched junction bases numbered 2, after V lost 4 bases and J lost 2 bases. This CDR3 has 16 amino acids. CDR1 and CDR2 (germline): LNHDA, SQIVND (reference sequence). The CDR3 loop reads CASSRGLAGGPYEQYF. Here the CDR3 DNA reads TGTGCCAGTAGTAGGGGACTAGCGGGAGGGCCCTACGAGCAGTACTTC.

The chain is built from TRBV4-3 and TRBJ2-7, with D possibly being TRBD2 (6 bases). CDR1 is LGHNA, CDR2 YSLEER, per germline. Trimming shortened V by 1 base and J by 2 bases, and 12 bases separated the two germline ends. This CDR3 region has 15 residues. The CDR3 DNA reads TGCGCCAGCAGCCAAGCCCGGGGGTCTCCCTACGAGCAGTACTTC. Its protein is CASSQARGSPYEQYF.